These T cell receptor beta chains were read from a single sample in a study of T cells after yellow fever vaccination. TCRdb reprocessed the 5' RACE reads via MiXCR and lists one record per CDR3 protein. The table records approximately 510,000 distinct CDR3 sequences, 21% of them present only once. This specimen consisted of PBMCs, obtained roughly 20 days after the first yellow fever vaccination. These receptors were collected from a man between 18 and 35 years old who received the YFV17D yellow fever vaccine. CDR3s include the opening cysteine and the closing phenylalanine or tryptophan. A D gene is named only where the DNA matches it firmly. Only part of the rows carry a size: once, few, many, or a class if the clone is expanded.

TRBV28	-	-	TRBJ2-2	TGTGCCAGCAGCCTCCCCGTACCCCTGGGTGGACCGAACACCGGGGAGCTGTTTTTT	CASSLPVPLGGPNTGELFF
TRBV12-3/TRBV12-4	-	few	TRBJ2-5	TGTGCCAGCAATATGGGGGACCCACGAGGGACCCAGTACTTC	CASNMGDPRGTQYF
TRBV5-6	TRBD2	-	TRBJ2-1	TGTGCCAGCCAGCGGGGCCACACCTACAATGAGCAGTTCTTC	CASQRGHTYNEQFF
TRBV9	-	few	TRBJ1-2	TGTGCCAGCAGCGAGACGGGTCTCATCTCGCCGATCGGCTACACCTTC	CASSETGLISPIGYTF
TRBV11-2	TRBD1	few	TRBJ1-6	TGTGCCAGCAGCTTAGCAGGGGGCTCCTTGGGTTCACCCCTCCACTTT	CASSLAGGSLGSPLHF
TRBV12-3/TRBV12-4	TRBD2	-	TRBJ2-1	TGTGCCAGCAGTGGGCGGGGGGATGGGTACAATGAGCAGTTCTTC	CASSGRGDGYNEQFF
TRBV6-1	-	-	TRBJ1-2	TGTGCCAGCAGTGAAGCGCCACAGAACTATGGCTACACCTTC	CASSEAPQNYGYTF
TRBV7-2	TRBD1	many	TRBJ2-4	TGTGCCAGCAGCCCTAGACAGGGGATAACCAAAAACATTCAGTACTTC	CASSPRQGITKNIQYF
TRBV4-3	-	few	TRBJ1-1	TGCGCCAGCAGCCTCTTGTGGGCGAACACTGAAGCTTTCTTT	CASSLLWANTEAFF
TRBV29-1	TRBD2	-	TRBJ2-1	TGCAGCGTTGAAGTCCGGGGGGATGAGCAGTTCTTC	CSVEVRGDEQFF
TRBV5-1	TRBD2	-	TRBJ2-2	TGCGCCAGCAGCTGGAGCGGGGGGGCCCTCACCGGGGAGCTGTTTTTT	CASSWSGGALTGELFF
TRBV18	TRBD2	few	TRBJ2-3	TGTGCCAGCTCACCTTCGTCTAGCGGAACAGATACGCAGTATTTT	CASSPSSSGTDTQYF
TRBV6-1	-	once	TRBJ1-1	TGTGCCAGCAGTCCCCCTGGACGCGGGAAGACTGAAGCTTTCTTT	CASSPPGRGKTEAFF
TRBV4-3	-	-	TRBJ2-6	TGCGCCAGCAGCCAATGGGGACCCTCCTCTGGGGCCAACGTCCTGACTTTC	CASSQWGPSSGANVLTF
TRBV4-3	TRBD1	-	TRBJ1-2	TGCGCCAGCAGCCACGATCAATCCGGGACAGGGGCTGGAGGCTACACCTTC	CASSHDQSGTGAGGYTF
TRBV5-1	-	-	TRBJ2-1	TGCGCCAGCAGCTTCGATGCGGATTCCTACAATGAGCAGTTCTTC	CASSFDADSYNEQFF
TRBV4-3	TRBD2	many	TRBJ2-3	TGCGCCAGCAGCCAAGACAGAACAGCGGGATACACAGATACGCAGTATTTT	CASSQDRTAGYTDTQYF
TRBV27	-	many	TRBJ2-1	TGTGCCAGCAGTTTAGGATTAGAGCAGTTCTTC	CASSLGLEQFF
TRBV25-1	-	-	TRBJ2-7	TGTGCCAGCAGAGGGGCAGGTACCCCCTACGAGCAGTACTTC	CASRGAGTPYEQYF
TRBV12-3/TRBV12-4	TRBD1	-	TRBJ1-1	TGTGCCAGCAGCCCCGGACAGGGGAGCGACACTGAAGCTTTCTTT	CASSPGQGSDTEAFF